The rows below give T cell receptor beta chains drawn from one sample of a study of OX40 agonist ivuxolimab in advanced cancers. The method was immunoSEQ multiplex PCR; TCRdb's version includes in-frame clones alone and lacks a portion of them. The table lists about 99,000 clones, 90% to 95% of them singletons, with around 0.32% in the top ten. This material consisted of CD4+ or CD8+ T cells sorted from blood, taken in a trial of the OX40 agonist ivuxolimab. The receptors stem from an adult with an advanced solid tumor such as melanoma, head and neck, liver or kidney cancer. Each CDR3 is given without its conserved first and last residue. The order of the fields is V gene, J gene, CDR3 protein.

>TRBV11-2|TRBJ1-2
ASSRGTGADGYT
>TRBV7-2|TRBJ1-3
ASSPQGYGNTIY
>TRBV7-9|TRBJ2-7
ASRLAASLEQY
>TRBV28|TRBJ2-7
ASSLAFFPSEQY
>TRBV7-9|TRBJ1-1
ASLNPGQMNTEAF
>TRBV6-1|TRBJ2-3
ASSDAQY
>TRBV28|TRBJ2-7
ASSFPDNYEQY
>TRBV7-2|TRBJ2-5
ASSLGQGSETQY
>TRBV7-9|TRBJ2-1
ASSSGSALNEQF
>TRBV10-3|TRBJ2-7
AISDPGLPTYEQY